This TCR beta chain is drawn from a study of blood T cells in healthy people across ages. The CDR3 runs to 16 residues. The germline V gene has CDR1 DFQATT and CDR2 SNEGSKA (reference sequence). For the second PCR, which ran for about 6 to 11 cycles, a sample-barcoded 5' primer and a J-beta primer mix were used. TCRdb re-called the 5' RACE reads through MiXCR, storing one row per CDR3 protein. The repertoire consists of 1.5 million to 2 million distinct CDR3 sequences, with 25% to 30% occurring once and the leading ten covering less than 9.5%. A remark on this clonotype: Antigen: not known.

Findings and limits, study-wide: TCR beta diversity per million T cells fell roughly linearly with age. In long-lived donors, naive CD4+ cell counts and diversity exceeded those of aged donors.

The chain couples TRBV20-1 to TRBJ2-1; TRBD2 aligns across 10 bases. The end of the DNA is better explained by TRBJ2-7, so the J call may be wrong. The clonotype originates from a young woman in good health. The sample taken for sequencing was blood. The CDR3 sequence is CSAERTSGISYNEQYF. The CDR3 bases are TGCAGTGCTGAGAGGACTAGCGGTATCTCCTACAATGAGCAGTACTTC.